Only a few counts were recorded for the clone carrying this T cell receptor (beta chain). Its antigen is undetermined. Next came a second PCR, run for about 7 to 11 cycles, which used a sample-barcoded 5' primer along with a J-beta primer mix. One entry per CDR3 protein, called by TCRdb with MiXCR from the 5' RACE reads. The sample contains 1.5 million to 2 million distinct CDR3 sequences, around 40% of which appear only once. This sample stems from a study of blood T cells in healthy people across ages. General study findings and limits: Significant beta diversity loss was already apparent by age around 40, declining roughly linearly.

Each donor's blood draw was approximately 10 milliliters of peripheral blood. Total RNA, at least 6 micrograms per sample, came from PBMCs. Germline CDR1 reads MNHEY; CDR2 reads SMNVEV (reference sequence). The ends were cut back, 4 bases at V and 2 bases at J, with 9 bases in the middle. The CDR3 has 13 residues. This rearrangement joins TRBV27 to TRBJ2-7; D is perhaps TRBD1 (5 bases). The receptor was isolated from a human donor in good health. The sequenced sample was blood. CDR3 in amino acids: CASSWGSAYEQYF. The CDR3 coding sequence is TGTGCCAGCAGTTGGGGCAGCGCCTACGAGCAGTACTTC.